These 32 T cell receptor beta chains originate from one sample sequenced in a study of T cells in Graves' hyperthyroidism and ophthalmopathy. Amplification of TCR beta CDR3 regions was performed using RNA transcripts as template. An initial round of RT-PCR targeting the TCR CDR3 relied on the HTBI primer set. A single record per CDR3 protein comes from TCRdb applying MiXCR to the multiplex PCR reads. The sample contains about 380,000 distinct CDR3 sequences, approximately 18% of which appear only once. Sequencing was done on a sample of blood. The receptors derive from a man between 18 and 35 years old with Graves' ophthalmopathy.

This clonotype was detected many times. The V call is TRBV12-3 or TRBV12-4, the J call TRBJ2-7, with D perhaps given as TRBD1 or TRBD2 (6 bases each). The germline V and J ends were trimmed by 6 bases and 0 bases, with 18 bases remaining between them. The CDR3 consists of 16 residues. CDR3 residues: CASSYERGPSSYEQYF. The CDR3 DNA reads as TGTGCCAGCAGCTACGAACGGGGGCCTAGCTCCTACGAGCAGTACTTC.

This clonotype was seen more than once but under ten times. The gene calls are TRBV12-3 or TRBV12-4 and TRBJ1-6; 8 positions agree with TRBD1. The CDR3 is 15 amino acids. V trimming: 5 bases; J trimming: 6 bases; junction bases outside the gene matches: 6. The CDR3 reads CASSTTGEVNSPLHF. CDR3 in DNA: TGTGCCAGCAGTACGACAGGGGAAGTTAATTCACCCCTCCACTTT.

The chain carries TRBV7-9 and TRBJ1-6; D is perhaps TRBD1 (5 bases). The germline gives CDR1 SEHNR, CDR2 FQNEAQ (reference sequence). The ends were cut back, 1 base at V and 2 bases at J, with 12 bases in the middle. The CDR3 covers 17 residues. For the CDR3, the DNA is TGTGCCAGCAGCTTAGGTCGACAGAGAACCTATAATTCACCCCTCCACTTT. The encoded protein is CASSLGRQRTYNSPLHF. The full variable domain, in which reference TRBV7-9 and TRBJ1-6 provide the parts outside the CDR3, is DTGVSQNPRHKITKRGQNVTFRCDPISEHNRLYWYRQTLGQGPEFLTYFQNEAQLEKSRLLSDRFSAERPKGSFSTLEIQRTEQGDSAMYLCASSLGRQRTYNSPLHFGNGTRLTVT.

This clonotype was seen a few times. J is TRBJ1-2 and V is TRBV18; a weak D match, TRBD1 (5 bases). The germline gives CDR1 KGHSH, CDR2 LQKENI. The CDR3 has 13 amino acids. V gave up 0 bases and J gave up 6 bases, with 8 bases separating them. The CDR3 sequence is CASSPPGAHGYTF. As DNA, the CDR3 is TGTGCCAGCTCACCACCTGGGGCGCATGGCTACACCTTC.

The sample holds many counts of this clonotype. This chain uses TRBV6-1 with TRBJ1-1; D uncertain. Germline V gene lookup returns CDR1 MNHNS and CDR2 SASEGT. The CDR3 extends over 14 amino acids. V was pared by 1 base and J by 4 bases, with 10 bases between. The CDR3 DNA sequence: TGTGCCAGCAGTGAAGAGGTAGGGTCCACTGAAGCTTTCTTT. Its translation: CASSEEVGSTEAFF.

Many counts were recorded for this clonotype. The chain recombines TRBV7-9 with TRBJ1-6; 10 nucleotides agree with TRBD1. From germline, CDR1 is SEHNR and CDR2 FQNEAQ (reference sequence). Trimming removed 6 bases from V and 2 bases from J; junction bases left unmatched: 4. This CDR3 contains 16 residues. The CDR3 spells CASRRQGAAYNSPLHF. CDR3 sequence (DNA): TGTGCCAGCAGACGACAGGGGGCAGCCTATAATTCACCCCTCCACTTT.

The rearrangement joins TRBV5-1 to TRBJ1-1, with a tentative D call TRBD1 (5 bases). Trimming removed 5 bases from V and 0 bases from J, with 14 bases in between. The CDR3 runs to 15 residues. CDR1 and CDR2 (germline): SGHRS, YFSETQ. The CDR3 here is CASSDDKGMNTEAFF. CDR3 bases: TGCGCCAGCAGTGACGACAAGGGGATGAACACTGAAGCTTTCTTT.

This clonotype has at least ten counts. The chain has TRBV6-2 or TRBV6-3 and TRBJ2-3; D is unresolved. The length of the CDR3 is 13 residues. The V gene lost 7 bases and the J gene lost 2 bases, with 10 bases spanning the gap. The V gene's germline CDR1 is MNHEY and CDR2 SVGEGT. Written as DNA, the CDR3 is TGTGCCAGCAAGGGATCGGTCACAGATACGCAGTATTTT. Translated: CASKGSVTDTQYF.

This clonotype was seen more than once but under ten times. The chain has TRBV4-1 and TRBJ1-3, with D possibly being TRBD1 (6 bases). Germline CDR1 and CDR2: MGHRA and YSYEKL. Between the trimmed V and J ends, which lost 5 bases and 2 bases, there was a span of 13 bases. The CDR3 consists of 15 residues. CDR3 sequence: CASSNYGTPGNTIYF. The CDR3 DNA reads TGCGCCAGCAGCAACTACGGGACACCTGGAAACACCATATATTTT.

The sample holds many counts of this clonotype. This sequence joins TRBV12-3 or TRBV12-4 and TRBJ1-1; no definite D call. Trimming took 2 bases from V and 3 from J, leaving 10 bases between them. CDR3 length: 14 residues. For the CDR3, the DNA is TGTGCCAGCAGTTTAACGGGCGGGGACACTGAAGCTTTCTTT. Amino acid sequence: CASSLTGGDTEAFF.

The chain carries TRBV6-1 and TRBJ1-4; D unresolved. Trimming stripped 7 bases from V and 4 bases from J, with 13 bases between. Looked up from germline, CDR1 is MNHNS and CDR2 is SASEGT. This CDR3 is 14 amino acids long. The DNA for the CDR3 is TGTGCCAGCACCCCTGTTCGGGATAATGAAAAACTGTTTTTT. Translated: CASTPVRDNEKLFF.

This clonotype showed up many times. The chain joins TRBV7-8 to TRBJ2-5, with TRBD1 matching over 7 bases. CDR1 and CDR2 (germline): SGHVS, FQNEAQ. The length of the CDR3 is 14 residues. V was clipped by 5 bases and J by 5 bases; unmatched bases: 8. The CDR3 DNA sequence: TGTGCCAGCAGCCTCTCCAGGGGGTTCGAGACCCAGTACTTC. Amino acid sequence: CASSLSRGFETQYF. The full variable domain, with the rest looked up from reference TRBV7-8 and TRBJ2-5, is GAGVSQSPRYKVAKRGQDVALRCDPISGHVSLFWYQQALGQGPEFLTYFQNEAQLDKSGLPSDRFFAERPEGSVSTLKIQRTQQEDSAVYLCASSLSRGFETQYFGPGTRLLVL.

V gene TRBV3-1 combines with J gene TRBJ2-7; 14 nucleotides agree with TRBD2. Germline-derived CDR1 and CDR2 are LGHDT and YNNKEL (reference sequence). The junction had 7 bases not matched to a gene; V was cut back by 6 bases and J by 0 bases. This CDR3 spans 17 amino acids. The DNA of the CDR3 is TGTGCCAGCAGGCGGACTAGCGGGGGGTACCTCTCCTACGAGCAGTACTTC. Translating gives CASRRTSGGYLSYEQYF.

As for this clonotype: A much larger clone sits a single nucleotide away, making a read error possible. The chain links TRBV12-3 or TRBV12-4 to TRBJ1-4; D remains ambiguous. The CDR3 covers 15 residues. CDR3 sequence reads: CASSWTGGVREKPFF. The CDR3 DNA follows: TGTGCCAGCAGTTGGACCGGAGGAGTCCGTGAAAAACCGTTTTTT.

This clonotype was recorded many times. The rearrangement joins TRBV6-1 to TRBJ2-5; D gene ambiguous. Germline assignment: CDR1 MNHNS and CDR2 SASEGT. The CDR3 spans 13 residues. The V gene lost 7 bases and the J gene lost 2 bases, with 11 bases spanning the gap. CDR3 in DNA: TGTGCCAGCATTGGTACGAAACAAGAGACCCAGTACTTC. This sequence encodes CASIGTKQETQYF.

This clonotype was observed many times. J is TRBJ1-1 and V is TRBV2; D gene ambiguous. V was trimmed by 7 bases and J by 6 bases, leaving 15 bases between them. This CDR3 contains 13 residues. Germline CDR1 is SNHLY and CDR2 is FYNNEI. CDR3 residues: CASILGIGSEAFF. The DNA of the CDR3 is TGTGCCAGCATATTGGGGATCGGCTCTGAAGCTTTCTTT.

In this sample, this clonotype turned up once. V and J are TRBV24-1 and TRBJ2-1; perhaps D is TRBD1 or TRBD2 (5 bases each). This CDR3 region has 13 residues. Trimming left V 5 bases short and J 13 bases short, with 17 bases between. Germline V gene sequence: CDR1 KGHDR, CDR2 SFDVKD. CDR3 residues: CATSVGTPGLQFF. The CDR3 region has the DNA TGTGCCACCAGTGTTGGGACCCCTGGCCTACAGTTCTTC.

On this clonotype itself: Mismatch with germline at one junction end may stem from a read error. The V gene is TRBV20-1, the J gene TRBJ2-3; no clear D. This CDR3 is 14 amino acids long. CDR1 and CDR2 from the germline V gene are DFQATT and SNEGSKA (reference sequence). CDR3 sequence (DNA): TGCAGTGCCTCAGCTAGTAGTGCGGCGGATACGCAGTGTTTT. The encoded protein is CSASASSAADTQCF.

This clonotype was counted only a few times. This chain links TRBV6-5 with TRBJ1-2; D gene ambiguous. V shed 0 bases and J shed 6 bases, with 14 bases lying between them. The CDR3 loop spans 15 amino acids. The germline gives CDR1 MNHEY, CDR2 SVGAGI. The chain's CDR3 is CASSYSTGNFDGYTF. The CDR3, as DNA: TGTGCCAGCAGTTACTCGACCGGGAATTTTGATGGCTACACCTTC.

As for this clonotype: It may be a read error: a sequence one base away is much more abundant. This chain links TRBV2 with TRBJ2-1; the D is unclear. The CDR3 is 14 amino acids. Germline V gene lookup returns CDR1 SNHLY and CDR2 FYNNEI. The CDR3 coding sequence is TGTGCCAGCAGTGAGTTTGCACTCTACAATGAGCAGTCCTTC. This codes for CASSEFALYNEQSF.

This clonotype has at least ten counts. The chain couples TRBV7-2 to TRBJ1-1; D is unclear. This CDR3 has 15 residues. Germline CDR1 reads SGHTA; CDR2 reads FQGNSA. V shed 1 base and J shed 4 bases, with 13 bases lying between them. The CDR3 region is CASSLGWGLGTEAFF. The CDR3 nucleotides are TGTGCCAGCAGCTTAGGGTGGGGTCTGGGCACTGAAGCTTTCTTT. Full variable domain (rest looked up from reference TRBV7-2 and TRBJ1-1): GAGVSQSPSNKVTEKGKDVELRCDPISGHTALYWYRQSLGQGLEFLIYFQGNSAPDKSGLPSDRFSAERTGGSVSTLTIQRTQQEDSAVYLCASSLGWGLGTEAFFGQGTRLTVV.

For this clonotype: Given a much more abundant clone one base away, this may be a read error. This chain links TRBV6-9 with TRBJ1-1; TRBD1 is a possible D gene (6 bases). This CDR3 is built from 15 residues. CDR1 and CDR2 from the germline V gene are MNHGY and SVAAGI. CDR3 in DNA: TGTGCCAGCAGTTACCCGGGACACGTAAACACTGAAACTTTCTTT. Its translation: CASSYPGHVNTETFF.

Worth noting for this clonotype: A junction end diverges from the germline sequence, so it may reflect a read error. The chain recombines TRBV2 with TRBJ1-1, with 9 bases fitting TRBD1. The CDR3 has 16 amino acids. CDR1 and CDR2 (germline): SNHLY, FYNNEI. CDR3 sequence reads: CAISEPGQGPNTEAFF. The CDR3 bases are TGTGCCATCAGTGAGCCCGGACAGGGGCCTAACACTGAAGCTTTCTTT.

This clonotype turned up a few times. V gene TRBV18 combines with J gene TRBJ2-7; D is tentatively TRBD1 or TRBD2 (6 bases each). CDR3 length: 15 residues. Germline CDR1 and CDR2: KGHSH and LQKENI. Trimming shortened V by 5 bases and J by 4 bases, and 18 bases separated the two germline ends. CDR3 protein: CASSFAEGVGYEQYF. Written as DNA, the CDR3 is TGTGCCAGCTCATTCGCGGAGGGGGTTGGATACGAGCAGTACTTC.

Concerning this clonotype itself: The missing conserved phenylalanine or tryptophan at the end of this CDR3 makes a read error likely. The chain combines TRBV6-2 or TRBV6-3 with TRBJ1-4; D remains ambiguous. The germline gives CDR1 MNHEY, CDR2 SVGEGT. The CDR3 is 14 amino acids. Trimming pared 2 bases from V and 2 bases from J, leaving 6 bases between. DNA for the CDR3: TGTGCCAGCAGTTACGGAGGTACTAATGAAAAACTGTTTCTT. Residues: CASSYGGTNEKLFL.

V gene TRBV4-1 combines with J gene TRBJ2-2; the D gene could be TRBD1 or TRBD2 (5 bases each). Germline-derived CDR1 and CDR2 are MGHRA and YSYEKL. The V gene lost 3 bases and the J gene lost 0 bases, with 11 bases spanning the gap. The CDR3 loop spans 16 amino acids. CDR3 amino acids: CASSHIPGPNTGELFF. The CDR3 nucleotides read TGCGCCAGCAGCCATATACCGGGACCGAACACCGGGGAGCTGTTTTTT.

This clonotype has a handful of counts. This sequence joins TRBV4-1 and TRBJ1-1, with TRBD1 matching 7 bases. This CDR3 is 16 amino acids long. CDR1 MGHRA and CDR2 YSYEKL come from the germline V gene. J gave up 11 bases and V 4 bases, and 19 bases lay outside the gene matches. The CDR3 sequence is CASSLRGAGTEVLAFF. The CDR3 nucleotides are TGCGCCAGCAGCCTAAGGGGGGCAGGGACAGAGGTTTTGGCTTTCTTT.

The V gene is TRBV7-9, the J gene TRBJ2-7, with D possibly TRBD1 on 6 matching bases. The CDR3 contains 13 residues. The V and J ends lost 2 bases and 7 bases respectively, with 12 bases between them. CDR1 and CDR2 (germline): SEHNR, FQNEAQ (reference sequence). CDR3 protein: CASSLRTGSEQYF. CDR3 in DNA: TGTGCCAGCAGCTTACGTACAGGGTCTGAGCAGTACTTC.

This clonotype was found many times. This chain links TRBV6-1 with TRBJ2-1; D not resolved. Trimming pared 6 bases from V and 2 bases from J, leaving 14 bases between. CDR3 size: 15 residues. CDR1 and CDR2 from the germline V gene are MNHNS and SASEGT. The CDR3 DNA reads TGTGCCAGCAGCAACGGGTTGCCTCCCTACAATGAGCAGTTCTTC. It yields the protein CASSNGLPPYNEQFF.

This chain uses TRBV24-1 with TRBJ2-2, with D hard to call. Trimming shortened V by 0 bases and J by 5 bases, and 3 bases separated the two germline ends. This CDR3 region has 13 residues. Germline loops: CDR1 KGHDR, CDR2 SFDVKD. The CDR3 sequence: CATSDLLTGELFF. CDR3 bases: TGTGCCACCAGTGATTTGCTGACCGGGGAGCTGTTTTTT.

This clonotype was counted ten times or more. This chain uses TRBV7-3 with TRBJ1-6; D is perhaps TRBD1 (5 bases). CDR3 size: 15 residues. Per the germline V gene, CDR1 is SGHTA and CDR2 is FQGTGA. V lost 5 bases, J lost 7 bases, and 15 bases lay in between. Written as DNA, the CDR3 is TGTGCCAGCAGCCCATCGGGGGGGGGAAATTCACCCCTCCACTTT. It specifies CASSPSGGGNSPLHF.

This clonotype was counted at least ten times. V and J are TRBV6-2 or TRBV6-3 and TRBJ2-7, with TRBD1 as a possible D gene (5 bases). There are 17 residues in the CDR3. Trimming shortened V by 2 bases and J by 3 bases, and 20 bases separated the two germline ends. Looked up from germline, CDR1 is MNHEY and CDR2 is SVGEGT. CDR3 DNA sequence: TGTGCCAGCAGTTACAGTCAGGGTTTGAATCGGGTCTACGAGCAGTACTTC. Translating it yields CASSYSQGLNRVYEQYF.